Listed below are T cell receptor beta chains from one sample, sequenced in a study of blood T cell repertoires in COVID-19. Libraries were prepared by immunoSEQ multiplex PCR; TCRdb keeps only in-frame clonotypes and omits some of them. The sample shows around 300,000 clones, about nine tenths of them seen only once. What was sequenced was peripheral blood. These receptors were taken from a woman aged 25 to 39 with active or convalescent COVID-19. The CDR3 runs from the conserved cysteine through the conserved F or W. Each record gives: V gene, J gene, D gene, clone size, CDR3 protein, CDR3 DNA. The D gene is left open where the match is weak. The size of a clone is reported for some rows only, either as once, few or many, or as a class for expanded clones.

TRBV5-1	TRBJ1-1	TRBD1	-	CASSPRTGVNTEAFF	TGCGCCAGCAGCCCGAGGACAGGGGTGAACACTGAAGCTTTCTTT
TRBV5-5	TRBJ1-1	-	-	CASRKEGGSGTEAFF	TGTGCCAGCAGAAAAGAGGGAGGATCGGGCACTGAAGCTTTCTTT
TRBV6-6	TRBJ2-3	TRBD1	-	CASSSRQGGYF	TGTGCCAGCAGCTCCAGACAGGGCGGGTATTTT
TRBV19	TRBJ1-5	-	-	CASSPHWYQPQHF	TGTGCCAGTAGTCCTCACTGGTACCAGCCCCAGCATTTT
TRBV12-5	TRBJ2-1	TRBD2	-	CASGLRAGGTYNEQFF	TGTGCTAGTGGTTTGAGGGCGGGGGGGACCTACAATGAGCAGTTCTTC
TRBV30	TRBJ2-7	-	-	CAWSVGGNPYEQYF	TGTGCCTGGAGTGTAGGAGGGAATCCCTACGAGCAGTACTTC
TRBV6-5	TRBJ1-5	-	-	CASRAWRADQPQHF	TGTGCCAGCAGAGCCTGGAGGGCGGATCAGCCCCAGCATTTT
TRBV5-8	TRBJ1-1	-	-	CASSLDSLNTEAFF	TGTGCCAGCAGCCTGGACAGCCTGAACACTGAAGCTTTCTTT
TRBV7-6	TRBJ2-7	TRBD1	-	CASSPPGQGPYEQYF	TGTGCCAGCAGCCCACCGGGACAGGGTCCCTACGAGCAGTACTTC
TRBV30	TRBJ2-1	TRBD2	-	CAWRRRGGYNEQFF	TGTGCCTGGAGAAGGCGGGGGGGATACAATGAGCAGTTCTTC
TRBV10-1	TRBJ2-5	-	-	CASSGPDPSETQYF	TGCGCCAGCAGTGGGCCCGATCCTTCGGAGACCCAGTACTTC
TRBV19	TRBJ2-7	-	-	CASRPVPGAEQYF	TGTGCCAGTAGACCCGTACCGGGAGCCGAGCAGTACTTC
TRBV5-1	TRBJ1-6	-	-	CASSWEGDSPLHF	TGCGCCAGCAGCTGGGAGGGGGACTCACCCCTCCACTTT
TRBV6-4	TRBJ2-2	-	-	CASSVGGGPTSGELFF	TGTGCCAGCAGTGTCGGCGGGGGCCCCACCTCCGGGGAGCTGTTTTTT
TRBV6-2/TRBV6-3	TRBJ1-2	-	-	CASSSLGQTYNYGYTF	TGTGCCAGCAGTTCATTAGGACAGACCTATAACTATGGCTACACCTTC
TRBV28	TRBJ2-7	-	once	CASSFPRHASRGSYEQYF	TGTGCCAGCAGTTTTCCAAGACACGCATCCAGGGGCTCCTACGAGCAGTACTTC
TRBV20-1	TRBJ2-5	-	-	CSASAGSYQETQYF	TGCAGTGCTAGTGCGGGATCGTACCAAGAGACCCAGTACTTC
TRBV30	TRBJ1-6	-	once	CAWRGPSGSLHF	TGTGCCTGGAGGGGCCCCTCGGGGTCCCTCCACTTT
TRBV18	TRBJ1-1	-	few	CASSRGALPNTEAFF	TGTGCCAGCTCACGCGGAGCTCTCCCGAACACTGAAGCTTTCTTT
TRBV6-1	TRBJ1-2	TRBD1	once	CASSELLDRGTETF	TGTGCCAGCAGTGAACTCCTGGACAGGGGGACAGAAACCTTC
TRBV28	TRBJ2-3	-	-	CASSAPSVAQYF	TGTGCCAGCAGTGCCCCCTCGGTTGCGCAGTATTTT
TRBV28	TRBJ2-1	TRBD2	-	CASSPSSGGAGNEQFF	TGTGCCAGCAGCCCCTCTAGCGGGGGGGCCGGCAATGAGCAGTTCTTC
TRBV14	TRBJ2-7	-	-	CASSQGLGFFYEQYF	TGTGCCAGCAGCCAAGGACTGGGTTTCTTCTACGAGCAGTACTTC
TRBV5-6	TRBJ1-5	-	-	CASSLRQGGKPQHF	TGTGCCAGCAGCTTACGGCAAGGAGGGAAGCCCCAGCATTTT
TRBV7-3	TRBJ2-3	-	-	CASSFSQGTDTQYF	TGTGCCAGCAGCTTTTCGCAGGGTACAGATACGCAGTATTTT
TRBV15	TRBJ1-1	TRBD1	-	CATSRNRGNTEAFF	TGTGCCACCAGCAGGAACAGGGGGAACACTGAAGCTTTCTTT
TRBV19	TRBJ1-1	-	-	CASRRRGTEAFF	TGTGCCAGTAGGCGCCGGGGGACTGAAGCTTTCTTT
TRBV27	TRBJ2-1	-	-	CASTQSGLYNEQFF	TGTGCCAGCACCCAATCGGGACTTTACAATGAGCAGTTCTTC
TRBV12-3/TRBV12-4	TRBJ1-3	TRBD1	-	CASGQGPGNTIYF	TGTGCCAGCGGACAGGGACCTGGAAACACCATATATTTT
TRBV7-2	TRBJ1-2	TRBD1	-	CASSPGDRGVETF	TGTGCCAGCAGCCCGGGGGACAGGGGGGTGGAGACCTTC
TRBV19	TRBJ1-2	-	-	CASRPGQRNYGYTF	TGTGCCAGTAGGCCAGGACAACGTAACTATGGCTACACCTTC
TRBV15	TRBJ1-4	-	-	CATSRGRDEKLFF	TGTGCCACCAGCAGGGGGAGGGATGAAAAACTGTTTTTT
TRBV2	TRBJ1-5	-	-	CASQGQFNQPQHF	TGTGCCAGCCAAGGACAGTTCAATCAGCCCCAGCATTTT
TRBV7-2	TRBJ2-2	-	-	CASSPWGGGVLDGELFF	TGTGCCAGCAGCCCATGGGGGGGCGGTGTTTTGGACGGGGAGCTGTTTTTT
TRBV9	TRBJ2-2	-	-	CASSVASSNSAGELFF	TGTGCCAGCAGCGTAGCGTCGTCTAACAGTGCCGGGGAGCTGTTTTTT
TRBV28	TRBJ1-2	-	-	CASSYNRVTGYTF	TGTGCCAGCAGCTATAACAGGGTCACGGGCTACACCTTC
TRBV19	TRBJ1-3	-	once	CASSQTGNIGNTIYF	TGTGCCAGTAGCCAGACAGGCAATATTGGAAACACCATATATTTT
TRBV5-6	TRBJ1-2	-	-	CASSLPETNYGYTF	TGTGCCAGCAGCTTGCCAGAAACTAACTATGGCTACACCTTC
TRBV21-1	TRBJ2-2	-	-	CASSKGWAVSNTGELFF	TGTGCCAGCAGCAAGGGCTGGGCAGTCTCGAACACCGGGGAGCTGTTTTTT
TRBV5-6	TRBJ2-1	TRBD2	once	CASSAGLAHNEQFF	TGTGCCAGCAGCGCTGGACTAGCCCACAATGAGCAGTTCTTC
TRBV19	TRBJ2-3	-	-	CASSTQAGTQYF	TGTGCCAGTAGTACCCAAGCTGGTACGCAGTATTTT